These T cell receptor beta chains were read from a single sample in a study of cytomegalovirus exposure and HLA in healthy donors. Generated by immunoSEQ multiplex PCR, the TCRdb table keeps only in-frame clones and is missing some. The sample holds over 100,000 clones, around nine tenths seen once. The specimen was PBMCs. These receptors were taken from a woman in her twenties or thirties in good health and CMV-seronegative. The conserved cysteine and the conserved F or W are not part of the CDR3 here. The order of the fields is V gene, J gene, CDR3 protein.

TRBV4-3	TRBJ1-4	ASSLRGATNEKLF
TRBV6-5	TRBJ1-1	ASSWGGNTEAF
TRBV29-1	TRBJ1-1	SVRSGNTEAF
TRBV7-9	TRBJ1-5	ASAGTGNQPQH
TRBV5-4	TRBJ2-7	ASHRQGAGYEQY
TRBV30	TRBJ2-3	AWRRAGGTDTQY
TRBV18	TRBJ1-2	ASSPTEDLPGYT
TRBV21-1	TRBJ1-5	ASRWDLFSNQPQH
TRBV30	TRBJ2-3	AWSPGYTQY
TRBV7-2	TRBJ2-3	ASSPNGGGLGDTQY
TRBV6-5	TRBJ1-2	ASSYSFGYGYT
TRBV29-1	TRBJ2-1	SVDRLAVYNEQF
TRBV19	TRBJ1-5	ASSMVGVSNQPQH
TRBV30	TRBJ1-1	AWRFLTGTNTEAF
TRBV5-1	TRBJ1-1	ASRGQATNTEAF
TRBV19	TRBJ2-7	ASSTRHRYEQY
TRBV25-1	-	ASSDAGSHYEQY
TRBV6-1	TRBJ2-3	ASSEGRTSGSTDTQY
TRBV5-1	TRBJ2-7	ASSLAGQGYTEQY
TRBV5-4	TRBJ2-7	ASSSPGRSSYEQY
TRBV23-1	TRBJ2-5	ASSQQGAETQY
TRBV28	TRBJ1-1	ASSLGLVGQGGITEAF
TRBV4-3	TRBJ2-1	ASSQNQGVAGVSYNEQF
TRBV9	TRBJ2-7	ASSERGTGNEQY
TRBV11-2	TRBJ2-1	ASSSNQLAGGPNEQF
TRBV5-3	TRBJ2-1	ARSLAGRLIQQF